One and the same sample provided the 21 T cell receptor beta chains below, sequenced in a study of CD8 T cells in Susac syndrome. With random hexamers, 0.5 to 1 ug RNA was reverse transcribed. TCRdb re-derived calls from the immunoSEQ multiplex PCR reads in MiXCR, one entry per CDR3 protein. The sample holds under 200,000 distinct CDR3 sequences, approximately 93% seen once. The sequenced material came from CD4+ T cells from PBMCs. The origin of the receptors is a human donor in good health.

The chain links TRBV7-3 to TRBJ2-1, with no clear D. The V end lost 9 bases, the J end lost 1 base, and 7 bases lay between the germline ends. Germline V gives CDR1 SGHTA, CDR2 FQGTGA. The CDR3 extends over 12 amino acids. CDR3 sequence (DNA): TGTGCCAGTTTTAAGTCCTACAATGAGCAGTTCTTC. Amino acids: CASFKSYNEQFF. The full variable domain, in which reference TRBV7-3 and TRBJ2-1 provide the parts outside the CDR3, is GAGVSQTPSNKVTEKGKYVELRCDPISGHTALYWYRQSLGQGPEFLIYFQGTGAADDSGLPNDRFFAVRPEGSVSTLKIQRTERGDSAVYLCASFKSYNEQFFGPGTRLTVL.

This clonotype was counted once. The V call is TRBV11-2, the J call TRBJ2-7; the D is unclear. Deletions cut 5 bases from V and 0 bases from J, with 17 bases between. CDR1 and CDR2 from the germline V gene are SGHAT and FQNNGV. CDR3 length: 16 residues. The CDR3 nucleotides read TGTGCCAGCAGCCCTTTAAAGGGTGCCGGCTCCTACGAGCAGTACTTC. Its translation is CASSPLKGAGSYEQYF.

The chain couples TRBV7-2 to TRBJ2-2; D unclear. Germline CDR1 reads SGHTA; CDR2 reads FQGNSA. Trimming shortened V by 0 bases and J by 0 bases, and 5 bases separated the two germline ends. CDR3 size: 15 residues. CDR3: CASSLAGPNTGELFF. CDR3 nucleotides: TGTGCCAGCAGCTTAGCCGGACCGAACACCGGGGAGCTGTTTTTT.

The chain links TRBV7-2 to TRBJ2-2; possibly TRBD2 for D (5 bases). Trimming took 5 bases from V and 6 from J, leaving 10 bases between them. From germline, CDR1 is SGHTA and CDR2 FQGNSA. CDR3 length: 13 amino acids. As DNA, the CDR3 is TGTGCCAGCAGCCTTTCGAGGGCCGGGGAGCTGTTTTTT. It specifies CASSLSRAGELFF.

J is TRBJ1-1 and V is TRBV19; D is perhaps TRBD1 (6 bases). The CDR3 length is 15 residues. Germline V gene lookup returns CDR1 LNHDA and CDR2 SQIVND (reference sequence). V was clipped by 6 bases and J by 5 bases, with 19 bases between them. The CDR3 protein is CASRTRYRVGTEAFF. For the CDR3, the DNA is TGTGCCAGTAGGACACGATACAGGGTCGGTACTGAAGCTTTCTTT. The full variable domain, its missing parts supplied by reference TRBV19 and TRBJ1-1, is DGGITQSPKYLFRKEGQNVTLSCEQNLNHDAMYWYRQDPGQGLRLIYYSQIVNDFQKGDIAEGYSVSREKKESFPLTVTSAQKNPTAFYLCASRTRYRVGTEAFFGQGTRLTVV.

CDR3 sequence reads: CASSRPPGTANTGELFF. CDR3 in DNA: TGTGCCAGCAGCCGCCCGCCCGGGACAGCAAACACCGGGGAGCTGTTTTTT. This chain connects TRBV12-3 or TRBV12-4 to TRBJ2-2, with 7 bases lining up with TRBD1. The V gene end was trimmed by 6 bases and the J gene end by 2 bases; junction bases not matched to a gene: 12. CDR3 length: 17 residues.

This chain joins TRBV19 and TRBJ1-1; no firm D call. Germline loops: CDR1 LNHDA, CDR2 SQIVND (reference sequence). The CDR3 covers 14 residues. Trimming removed 5 bases at V and 3 bases at J, with 13 bases between. CDR3 DNA: TGTGCCAGTAGTTTCATATCGGGAGACACTGAAGCTTTCTTT. Amino acids: CASSFISGDTEAFF.

The V gene is TRBV29-1, the J gene TRBJ2-5, with D possibly being TRBD1 (6 bases). Germline lookup yields CDR1 SQVTM and CDR2 ANQGSEA. Trimming shortened V by 7 bases and J by 2 bases, and 11 bases separated the two germline ends. The CDR3 totals 12 residues. This chain's CDR3 is CSAGTKQETQYF. Here the CDR3 DNA reads TGCAGCGCTGGGACAAAACAAGAGACCCAGTACTTC. The whole variable domain, remainder taken from reference TRBV29-1 and TRBJ2-5, is SAVISQKPSRDICQRGTSLTIQCQVDSQVTMMFWYRQQPGQSLTLIATANQGSEATYESGFVIDKFPISRPNLTFSTLTVSNMSPEDSSIYLCSAGTKQETQYFGPGTRLLVL.

The chain recombines TRBV9 with TRBJ2-2, with 7 bases identical to TRBD2. The CDR3 consists of 18 residues. J was trimmed by 6 bases and V by 0 bases; bases with no gene match: 14. Germline V gene lookup returns CDR1 SGDLS and CDR2 YYNGEE. In nucleotides, the CDR3 is TGTGCCAGCAGCGTAGGCGTCTCGTCGGGGGGTCCGTCCGGGGAGCTGTTTTTT. The encoded protein is CASSVGVSSGGPSGELFF.

This chain joins TRBV15 and TRBJ2-3, with 8 bases that match TRBD2. This CDR3 is 15 amino acids long. From germline, CDR1 is LNHNV and CDR2 YYDKDF (reference sequence). V was pared by 6 bases and J by 4 bases, with 9 bases of the junction left unmatched. The CDR3 bases are TGTGCCACCAGGGACGACGGGGGGGCAGCAGATACGCAGTATTTT. The encoded protein is CATRDDGGAADTQYF.

This clonotype was picked up one time. The CDR3 protein is CASSQYDSSFNGYTF. The CDR3 region has the DNA TGTGCCAGCAGCCAATACGACAGTTCTTTCAATGGCTACACCTTC. This chain joins TRBV3-1 and TRBJ1-2, with D possibly TRBD1 on 5 matching bases. Germline V gene lookup returns CDR1 LGHDT and CDR2 YNNKEL (reference sequence). This CDR3 contains 15 residues. The ends were cut back, 2 bases at V and 6 bases at J, with 16 bases in the middle. Drawing the rest from reference TRBV3-1 and TRBJ1-2, the complete variable domain is DTAVSQTPKYLVTQMGNDKSIKCEQNLGHDTMYWYKQDSKKFLKIMFSYNNKELIINETVPNRFSPKSPDKAHLNLHINSLELGDSAVYFCASSQYDSSFNGYTFGSGTRLTVV.

This sequence joins TRBV3-1 and TRBJ1-1; D is unclear. There are 13 residues in the CDR3. Germline assignment: CDR1 LGHDT and CDR2 YNNKEL (reference sequence). V was cut by 5 bases and J by 1 base, with 8 bases left in between. CDR3 region: CASSFQSNTEAFF. The CDR3, as DNA: TGTGCCAGCAGCTTCCAGTCGAACACTGAAGCTTTCTTT.

The rearrangement links TRBV19 to TRBJ2-1; D is uncertain. The V end lost 4 bases, the J end lost 11 bases, and 9 bases lay between the germline ends. The CDR3 contains 11 residues. The germline V gene has CDR1 LNHDA and CDR2 SQIVND (reference sequence). The CDR3 DNA reads as TGTGCCAGTAGTAAATACACCCAGCAGTTCTTC. The encoded protein is CASSKYTQQFF.

The rearrangement links TRBV24-1 to TRBJ2-4; either TRBD1 or TRBD2 may supply D (5 bases each). V gave up 0 bases and J gave up 2 bases, with 7 bases separating them. Per germline, CDR1 KGHDR and CDR2 SFDVKD. The CDR3 is 15 amino acids. The CDR3 region has the DNA TGTGCCACCAGTGATTTGTGGGACCCCAAAAACATTCAGTACTTC. It codes for CATSDLWDPKNIQYF.

This chain uses TRBV9 with TRBJ2-1; D not resolved. The CDR3 is 13 amino acids. V lost 3 bases and J lost 6, with 10 bases in between. Germline assignment: CDR1 SGDLS and CDR2 YYNGEE. CDR3 sequence reads: CASSASLGNEQFF. The CDR3 nucleotides are TGTGCCAGCAGCGCCTCCTTGGGCAATGAGCAGTTCTTC.

The chain is built from TRBV3-1 and TRBJ1-3; unclear D gene. Germline loops: CDR1 LGHDT, CDR2 YNNKEL (reference sequence). Trimming took 1 base from V and 0 from J, leaving 10 bases between them. This CDR3 spans 16 amino acids. The CDR3 spells CASSQGNSISGNTIYF. The CDR3 nucleotides read TGTGCCAGCAGCCAAGGTAACAGTATCTCTGGAAACACCATATATTTT.

The chain links TRBV30 to TRBJ2-2; D call uncertain. CDR3 size: 14 residues. The germline CDR1 and CDR2 sequences are GTSNPN and SVGIG (reference sequence). Trimming shortened V by 4 bases and J by 4 bases, and 13 bases separated the two germline ends. In DNA form, the CDR3 reads TGTGCCTGGACCAAAACCGGGTTCACCGGGGAGCTGTTTTTT. Translated: CAWTKTGFTGELFF.

The rearrangement links TRBV5-1 to TRBJ2-3; D is unresolved. From germline, CDR1 is SGHRS and CDR2 YFSETQ. The V and J ends lost 3 bases and 4 bases respectively, with 12 bases between them. The CDR3 length is 14 residues. The CDR3 DNA reads TGCGCCAGCAGCTCCCAACTGGGCGCAGATACGCAGTATTTT. The encoded protein is CASSSQLGADTQYF.

The chain carries TRBV29-1 and TRBJ2-3, with TRBD2 matching 9 bases. The germline V gene encodes CDR1 SQVTM and CDR2 ANQGSEA. The length of the CDR3 is 14 residues. Unmatched junction bases numbered 8, after V lost 5 bases and J lost 5 bases. The CDR3 nucleotides read TGCAGCGTTCTGGCGGGGGGGCGATTAGATACGCAGTATTTT. Amino acids: CSVLAGGRLDTQYF.

The chain uses TRBV7-2 and TRBJ1-1, with D tentatively TRBD1 (5 bases). The V end was cut by 6 bases, the J end by 4 bases, with 12 bases between. Per germline, CDR1 SGHTA and CDR2 FQGNSA. The CDR3 extends over 13 amino acids. CDR3 in amino acids: CASRRGVVTEAFF. CDR3 in DNA: TGTGCCAGCAGGCGAGGGGTGGTCACTGAAGCTTTCTTT. Together with reference TRBV7-2 and TRBJ1-1, the CDR3 gives the full variable domain: GAGVSQSPSNKVTEKGKDVELRCDPISGHTALYWYRQSLGQGLEFLIYFQGNSAPDKSGLPSDRFSAERTGGSVSTLTIQRTQQEDSAVYLCASRRGVVTEAFFGQGTRLTVV.

This sequence joins TRBV30 and TRBJ2-1, with a tentative D call TRBD2 (6 bases). There are 15 residues in the CDR3. Germline V CDR1 and CDR2: GTSNPN, SVGIG (reference sequence). The germline V and J ends were trimmed by 3 bases and 4 bases, with 16 bases remaining between them. In nucleotides, the CDR3 is TGTGCCTGGAGCGAATATAGCGGAGTTTACAATGAGCAGTTCTTC. It codes for CAWSEYSGVYNEQFF.